Below are 3 T cell receptor beta chains sequenced from a single sample in a study of CD8 T cells in ankylosing spondylitis. Each CDR3 protein is one row after TCRdb ran MiXCR on the 5' RACE reads. This sample carries under 250,000 distinct CDR3 sequences, 30% to 35% of them seen once, and the ten largest clones take around 4.4%. What was sequenced was blood, either unsorted or a sorted T cell fraction (not recorded which). These receptors originate from a male donor with ankylosing spondylitis or in good health (not recorded which).

The chain carries TRBV7-3 and TRBJ2-1; 7 bases match TRBD2. V was pared by 3 bases and J by 6 bases, with 17 bases of the junction left unmatched. Germline V gene lookup returns CDR1 SGHTA and CDR2 FQGTGA. This CDR3 has 18 residues. CDR3 sequence: CASSFALADRPGGNEQFF. Here the CDR3 DNA reads TGTGCCAGCAGCTTTGCTCTAGCGGACCGGCCGGGGGGCAATGAGCAGTTCTTC. Based on the CDR3 plus reference TRBV7-3 and TRBJ2-1, the full variable domain is GAGVSQTPSNKVTEKGKYVELRCDPISGHTALYWYRQSLGQGPEFLIYFQGTGAADDSGLPNDRFFAVRPEGSVSTLKIQRTERGDSAVYLCASSFALADRPGGNEQFFGPGTRLTVL.

The gene calls are TRBV6-5 and TRBJ1-1; no reliable D call. The CDR3 is 13 amino acids. Germline CDR1 MNHEY, CDR2 SVGAGI. Trimming shortened V by 3 bases and J by 6 bases, and 11 bases separated the two germline ends. CDR3 loop: CASSYGGRSEAFF. The CDR3 DNA is TGTGCCAGCAGTTATGGAGGGCGGTCTGAAGCTTTCTTT.

There are a few counts of this clonotype. V and J are TRBV4-1 and TRBJ2-7; D is ambiguous. Looked up from germline, CDR1 is MGHRA and CDR2 is YSYEKL. This CDR3 is built from 14 residues. Trimming took 1 base from V and 3 from J, leaving 10 bases between them. As DNA, the CDR3 is TGCGCCAGCAGCCAAGGTCCTCTCGGCTACGAGCAGTACTTC. Translating gives CASSQGPLGYEQYF.